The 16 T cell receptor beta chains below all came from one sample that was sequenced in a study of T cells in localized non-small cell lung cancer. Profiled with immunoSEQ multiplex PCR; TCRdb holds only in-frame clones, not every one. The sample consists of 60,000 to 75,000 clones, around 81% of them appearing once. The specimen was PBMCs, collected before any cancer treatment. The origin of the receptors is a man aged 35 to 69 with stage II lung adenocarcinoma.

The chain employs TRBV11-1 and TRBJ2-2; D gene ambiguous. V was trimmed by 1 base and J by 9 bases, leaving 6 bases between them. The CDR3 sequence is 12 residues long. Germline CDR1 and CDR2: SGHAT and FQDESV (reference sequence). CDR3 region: CASSLGSRELFF. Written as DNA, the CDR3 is TGTGCCAGCAGCTTAGGTAGTCGGGAGCTGTTTTTT.

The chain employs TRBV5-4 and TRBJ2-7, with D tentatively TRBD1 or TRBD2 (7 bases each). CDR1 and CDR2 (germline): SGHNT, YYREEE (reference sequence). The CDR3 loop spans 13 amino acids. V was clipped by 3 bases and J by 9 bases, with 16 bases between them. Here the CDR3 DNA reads TGTGCCAGCAGCTCAGGGGGAGGGCCGGGGCAGTACTTC. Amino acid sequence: CASSSGGGPGQYF.

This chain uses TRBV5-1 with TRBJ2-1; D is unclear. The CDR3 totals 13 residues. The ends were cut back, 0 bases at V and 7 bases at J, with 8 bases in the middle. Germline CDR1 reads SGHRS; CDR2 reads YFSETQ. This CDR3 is CASSLGVGNEQFF. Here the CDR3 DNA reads TGCGCCAGCAGCTTGGGAGTGGGGAATGAGCAGTTCTTC.

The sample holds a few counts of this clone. The CDR3 spells CASSEYDQAGYEQYF. The CDR3, as DNA: TGCGCCAGCAGTGAGTATGACCAGGCCGGCTACGAGCAGTACTTC. The chain recombines TRBV10-2 with TRBJ2-7; D is unresolved. Trimming removed 1 base from V and 3 bases from J, with 13 bases in between. This CDR3 contains 15 residues. CDR1 is WSHSY, CDR2 SAAADI, per germline.

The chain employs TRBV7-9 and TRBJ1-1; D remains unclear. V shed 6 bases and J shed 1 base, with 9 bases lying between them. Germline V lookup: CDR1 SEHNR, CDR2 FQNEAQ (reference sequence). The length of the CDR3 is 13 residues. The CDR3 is CASRSDPNTEAFF. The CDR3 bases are TGTGCCAGCAGGTCTGATCCGAACACTGAAGCTTTCTTT.

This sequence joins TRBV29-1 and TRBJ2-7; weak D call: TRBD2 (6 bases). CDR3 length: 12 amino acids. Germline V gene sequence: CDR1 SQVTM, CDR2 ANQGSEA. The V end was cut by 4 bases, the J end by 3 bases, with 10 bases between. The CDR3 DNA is TGCAGCGTTGCCTGGACTAACTACGAGCAGTACTTC. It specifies CSVAWTNYEQYF.

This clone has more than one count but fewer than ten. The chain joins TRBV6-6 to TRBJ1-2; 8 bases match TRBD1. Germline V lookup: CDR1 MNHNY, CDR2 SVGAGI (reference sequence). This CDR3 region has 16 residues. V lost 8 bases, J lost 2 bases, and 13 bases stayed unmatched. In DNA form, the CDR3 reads TGTGCCAGCTGGAGGGAGGGGTGGACAGGGAACTATGGCTACACCTTC. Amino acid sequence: CASWREGWTGNYGYTF.

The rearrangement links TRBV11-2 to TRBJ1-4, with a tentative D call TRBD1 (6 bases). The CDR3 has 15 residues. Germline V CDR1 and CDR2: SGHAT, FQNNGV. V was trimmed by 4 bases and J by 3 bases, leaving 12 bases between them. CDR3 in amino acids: CASSSSQGANEKLFF. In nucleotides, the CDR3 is TGTGCCAGCAGCTCATCACAGGGAGCTAATGAAAAACTGTTTTTT.

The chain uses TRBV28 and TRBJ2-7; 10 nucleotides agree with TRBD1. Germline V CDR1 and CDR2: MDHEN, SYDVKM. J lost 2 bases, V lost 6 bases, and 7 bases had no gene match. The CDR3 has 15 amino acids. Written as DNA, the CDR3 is TGTGCCAGCAGGCCCGGACAGGGGGTAGCCTACGAGCAGTACTTC. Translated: CASRPGQGVAYEQYF. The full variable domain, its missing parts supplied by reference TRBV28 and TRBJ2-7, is DVKVTQSSRYLVKRTGEKVFLECVQDMDHENMFWYRQDPGLGLRLIYFSYDVKMKEKGDIPEGYSVSREKKERFSLILESASTNQTSMYLCASRPGQGVAYEQYFGPGTRLTVT.

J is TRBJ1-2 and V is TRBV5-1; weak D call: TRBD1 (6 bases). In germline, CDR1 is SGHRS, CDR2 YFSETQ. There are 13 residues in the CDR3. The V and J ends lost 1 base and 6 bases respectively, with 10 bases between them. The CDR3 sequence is CASSLRGSHGYTF. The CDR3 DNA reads TGCGCCAGCAGCTTGAGGGGGTCCCATGGCTACACCTTC. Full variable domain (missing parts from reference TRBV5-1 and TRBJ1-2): KAGVTQTPRYLIKTRGQQVTLSCSPISGHRSVSWYQQTPGQGLQFLFEYFSETQRNKGNFPGRFSGRQFSNSRSEMNVSTLELGDSALYLCASSLRGSHGYTFGSGTRLTVV.

CDR3 coding DNA: TGTGCCAGCTCACCAGGACGGAGCTCTGGAAACACCATATATTTT. Translating gives CASSPGRSSGNTIYF. This chain connects TRBV18 to TRBJ1-3, with no clear D. The CDR3 spans 15 residues. V lost 2 bases and J lost 0, with 8 bases in between. Germline CDR1 KGHSH, CDR2 LQKENI.

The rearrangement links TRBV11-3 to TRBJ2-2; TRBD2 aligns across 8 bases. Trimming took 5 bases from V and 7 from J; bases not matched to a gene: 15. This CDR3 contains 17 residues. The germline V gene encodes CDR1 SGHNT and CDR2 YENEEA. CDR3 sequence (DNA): TGTGCCAGCAGCCTACACCCCGGAGCGGGAGTCAACGGGGAGCTGTTTTTT. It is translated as CASSLHPGAGVNGELFF.

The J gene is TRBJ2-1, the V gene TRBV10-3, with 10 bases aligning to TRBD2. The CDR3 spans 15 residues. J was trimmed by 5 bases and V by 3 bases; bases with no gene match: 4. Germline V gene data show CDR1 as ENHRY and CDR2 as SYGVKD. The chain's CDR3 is CAISDSLAGDNEQFF. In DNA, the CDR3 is TGTGCCATCAGTGACAGTCTAGCGGGAGACAATGAGCAGTTCTTC.

CDR3 sequence reads: CASMAGYGYTF. CDR3 bases: TGTGCCAGCATGGCCGGGTATGGCTACACCTTC. The chain links TRBV5-8 to TRBJ1-2; D ambiguous. This CDR3 is built from 11 residues. The germline V and J ends were trimmed by 6 bases and 5 bases, with 8 bases remaining between them. Germline assignment: CDR1 SGHTS and CDR2 YDEGEE.

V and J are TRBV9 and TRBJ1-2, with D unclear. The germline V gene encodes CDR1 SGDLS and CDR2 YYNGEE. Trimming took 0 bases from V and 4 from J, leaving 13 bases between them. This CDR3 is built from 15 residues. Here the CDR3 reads CASSVVDNGLYGYTF. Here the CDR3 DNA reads TGTGCCAGCAGCGTAGTAGACAACGGGCTCTATGGCTACACCTTC.

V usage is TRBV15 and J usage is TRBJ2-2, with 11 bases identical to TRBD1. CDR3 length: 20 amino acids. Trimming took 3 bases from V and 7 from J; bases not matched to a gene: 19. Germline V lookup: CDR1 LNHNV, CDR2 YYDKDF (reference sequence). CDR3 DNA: TGTGCCACCAGCAGGCGGACAGGGGGCTTGGGGAGCGGGAGTGGCGGGGAGCTGTTTTTT. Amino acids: CATSRRTGGLGSGSGGELFF.